This T cell receptor beta chain came from a study of beta chain features in type 1 diabetes. About the study: Across all samples, approximately 110,000,000 sorted cells were examined. Study conclusions and caveats: Shorter templates might be favored by PCR, equally in patients and controls. Compared with healthy donors, patients appeared to share more similar naive, central memory and regulatory TCRB repertoires. There was a moderate but significant shortening of TCRB CDR3s in all four CD4+ subsets of Type 1 diabetes patients.

Losses at the gene ends were 3 bases for V and 2 bases for J; bases not matched to a gene: 3. Looked up from germline, CDR1 is LGHNA and CDR2 is YSLEER. This CDR3 contains 15 residues. As every portion of the isolated RNA was reverse transcribed, the sequencing read expressed TCRB transcripts. Clones were read by immunoSEQ multiplex PCR, and TCRdb kept only the in-frame ones, dropping some. This table holds roughly 350,000 clones, 9.5% to 10% found once. Points on this clone: Its antigen is unknown. This sequence may be a read error, since a much larger clone differs from it by one base.

The rearrangement joins TRBV4-3 to TRBJ2-7, with 11 bases fitting TRBD1. Source material: central memory CD4+ T cells from blood. This receptor was taken from a man under 40 with type 1 diabetes. The CDR3 sequence is CASSHGTGGTYEQYF. Here the CDR3 DNA reads TGCGCCAGCAGCCATGGGACAGGGGGAACCTACGAGCAGTACTTC.